This is a list of T cell receptor beta chains from one sample in a study of T cell responses to AZD1222 COVID-19 vaccine. The table came from immunoSEQ multiplex PCR; TCRdb's copy has only in-frame clones and leaves some out. The repertoire holds some 130,000 clones, with about 92% as singletons. Sequencing used peripheral blood, obtained 28 days after the second AZD1222 dose. The receptors were sampled from an adult who received the AZD1222 COVID-19 vaccine. Both conserved end residues are part of each CDR3. D genes are given only for firm matches. Only part of the rows carry a size: once, few, many, or a class if the clone is expanded.

CDR3 DNA	CDR3 protein	D gene	J gene	V gene	clone size
TGTGCCACCAGTGGCTACACTGAAGCTTTCTTT	CATSGYTEAFF	NA	TRBJ1-1	TRBV24-1	NA
TGTGCCAGCACCGAAACAGGTAGCAATCAGCCCCAGCATTTT	CASTETGSNQPQHF	NA	TRBJ1-5	TRBV2	NA
TGTGCCAGCAGACGAGGGGGTTGGTTATCGGAGACCCAGTACTTC	CASRRGGWLSETQYF	NA	TRBJ2-5	TRBV27	NA
TGCAGCTCCGGACCGGTCACCGGGGCTTTCTTT	CSSGPVTGAFF	NA	TRBJ1-1	TRBV29-1	once
TGTGCCAGCAGCTTAGCCTTAAACCGGCGGGAGACCCAGTACTTC	CASSLALNRRETQYF	NA	TRBJ2-5	TRBV7-6	once
TGCGCCAGCAGCCAAGAGCCGACAGGGGACACCGGGGAGCTGTTTTTT	CASSQEPTGDTGELFF	TRBD1	TRBJ2-2	TRBV4-3	NA
TGTGCCAGCCGACGTGGCAGGGGGCAATACACCTTC	CASRRGRGQYTF	TRBD1	TRBJ1-2	TRBV11-3	NA
TGTGCCAGCAGCCTCGGGACGGACTATGGCTACACCTTC	CASSLGTDYGYTF	NA	TRBJ1-2	TRBV3-1/TRBV3-2	NA
TGTGCCAGCAGTTGGCGGGGTAGGACTGAAGCTTTCTTT	CASSWRGRTEAFF	NA	TRBJ1-1	TRBV27	NA
TGTGCCAGCACGACTTCTAACTATGGCTACACCTTC	CASTTSNYGYTF	NA	TRBJ1-2	TRBV6-5	NA
TGTGCCAGTAGTGAGGGACAGATGATGAACACTGAAGCTTTCTTT	CASSEGQMMNTEAFF	TRBD1	TRBJ1-1	TRBV19	NA
TGTGCCAGCAGTAAACTAGCGGGACCTCAAGAGACCCAGTACTTC	CASSKLAGPQETQYF	TRBD2	TRBJ2-5	TRBV6-2/TRBV6-3	NA
TGTGCCAGCATGCCAGGGGGAACCTACAATGAGCAGTTCTTC	CASMPGGTYNEQFF	TRBD1	TRBJ2-1	TRBV7-8	few
TGTGCCAGCAGGACGGCGGGACAGGGGAATCAGCCCCAGCATTTT	CASRTAGQGNQPQHF	TRBD1	TRBJ1-5	TRBV2	NA
TGTGCCAGTAGTCACGCCGGGACAGGGGTGTACGAGCAGTACTTC	CASSHAGTGVYEQYF	TRBD1	TRBJ2-7	TRBV19	once
TGTGCCAGTAGTGCTGTGAGGATTGACTATAATTCACCCCTCCACTTT	CASSAVRIDYNSPLHF	NA	TRBJ1-6	TRBV19	NA
TGTGCCAGCAGTAAAGGGCGAGGACGGTGGGACACTGAAGCTTTCTTT	CASSKGRGRWDTEAFF	NA	TRBJ1-1	TRBV28	NA
TGTGCCAGCAGTCACTCTTATTCGCAGACGGTGAACACTGAAGCTTTCTTT	CASSHSYSQTVNTEAFF	NA	TRBJ1-1	TRBV28	NA
TGTGCCACCAGTGACCCAACGGGCCTTACAGATACGCAGTATTTT	CATSDPTGLTDTQYF	NA	TRBJ2-3	TRBV24-1	NA
TGTGCCACCAGCAGAGATTTGCGGGGCACGAGGAATGAGCAGTTCTTC	CATSRDLRGTRNEQFF	NA	TRBJ2-1	TRBV15	NA
TGCGCCAGCAGCCAAGTTTCAACCAATCAGCCCCAGCATTTT	CASSQVSTNQPQHF	NA	TRBJ1-5	TRBV4-1	NA
TGTGCCAGCAGTGGGGGGACAGGGGACTCTGGGGCCAACGTCCTGACTTTC	CASSGGTGDSGANVLTF	TRBD1	TRBJ2-6	TRBV6-1	NA
TGTGCCAGCAGTTTAGAAGGGTCATATCCCTACGAGCAGTACTTC	CASSLEGSYPYEQYF	NA	TRBJ2-7	TRBV28	NA
TGCGCCAGCAGCCGAGCTGCGAGCTCCTACAATGAGCAGTTCTTC	CASSRAASSYNEQFF	NA	TRBJ2-1	TRBV5-1	NA
TGTGCCAGCACCTCCCTCCGGGGGAACGGCTACACCTTC	CASTSLRGNGYTF	NA	TRBJ1-2	TRBV28	NA
TGTGCCAGCCGCAGCTCCTACGAGCAGTACTTC	CASRSSYEQYF	NA	TRBJ2-7	TRBV6-5	NA
TGTGCCAGCAGTTTTATGTCGGGCATTCAGTACTTC	CASSFMSGIQYF	NA	TRBJ2-4	TRBV12-3/TRBV12-4	NA
TGTGCCAGCAGCCCAGGGACAGGGGGCCATGGCTACACCTTC	CASSPGTGGHGYTF	TRBD1	TRBJ1-2	TRBV7-2	NA
TGTGCCAGCAGCTTAATGGGGGGACCTAACACCTTC	CASSLMGGPNTF	NA	TRBJ1-2	TRBV7-3	NA
TGTGCCAGCAGTTCAGGATTCCAGGTCAATCAGCCCCAGCATTTT	CASSSGFQVNQPQHF	NA	TRBJ1-5	TRBV7-2	NA
TGTGCCAGCAGTCCCCGGGACAGGGGGAATCAGCCCCAGCATTTT	CASSPRDRGNQPQHF	TRBD1	TRBJ1-5	TRBV6-6	NA
TGTGCCATCAGTGAGGTGGCAGGGGATGGCTACACCTTC	CAISEVAGDGYTF	NA	TRBJ1-2	TRBV10-3	NA
TGTGCCAGCAGTGAAAGTTACACCGGGGAGCTGTTTTTT	CASSESYTGELFF	NA	TRBJ2-2	TRBV6-1	NA
TGTGCCAGCAGTTTATCGGCTAGCGGCTCCTCCTACGAGCAGTACTTC	CASSLSASGSSYEQYF	TRBD2	TRBJ2-7	TRBV28	NA
TGTGCCACCAGCAGAGATAAGGGAGGGAACACTGAAGCTTTCTTT	CATSRDKGGNTEAFF	NA	TRBJ1-1	TRBV15	NA
TGTGCCAGCAGTTTCCGGCAGGCGTTCTACGAGCAGTACTTC	CASSFRQAFYEQYF	NA	TRBJ2-7	TRBV28	once
TGTGCCAGCAGCTTAGTAGGATTTGCGTCTCCGGGGGACTATGGCTACACCTTC	CASSLVGFASPGDYGYTF	NA	TRBJ1-2	TRBV7-2	few
TGTGCCAGCACCAGACAGGGGGCCGACACTGAAGCTTTCTTT	CASTRQGADTEAFF	TRBD1	TRBJ1-1	TRBV6-5	NA
TGTGCCAGCAGTAACCAGGGGGCGACTAATGAAAAACTGTTTTTT	CASSNQGATNEKLFF	TRBD1	TRBJ1-4	TRBV28	NA
TGTGCCTGGACATACGGCGGGAGTACAGATACGCAGTATTTT	CAWTYGGSTDTQYF	TRBD2	TRBJ2-3	TRBV30	once